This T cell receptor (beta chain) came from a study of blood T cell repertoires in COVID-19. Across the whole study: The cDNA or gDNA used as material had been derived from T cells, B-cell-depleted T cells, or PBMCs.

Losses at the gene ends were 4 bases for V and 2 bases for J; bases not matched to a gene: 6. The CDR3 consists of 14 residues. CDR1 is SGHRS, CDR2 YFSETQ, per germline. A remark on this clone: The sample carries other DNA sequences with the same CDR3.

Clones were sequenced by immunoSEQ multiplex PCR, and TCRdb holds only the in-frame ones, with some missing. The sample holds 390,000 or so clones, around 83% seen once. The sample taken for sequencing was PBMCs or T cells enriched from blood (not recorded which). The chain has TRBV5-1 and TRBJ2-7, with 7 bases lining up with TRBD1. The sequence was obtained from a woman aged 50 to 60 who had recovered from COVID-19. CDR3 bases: TGCGCCAGCAGCCTTGGGGACAGAGCCTACGAGCAGTACTTC. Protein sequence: CASSLGDRAYEQYF.